One sample yielded the 20 T cell receptor beta chains listed below, sequenced in a study of CD8+CD57+ T cells in acquired aplastic anemia. Investigators profiled TCR beta VDJ and CDR3 from genomic DNA template. TCRdb independently ran MiXCR on the reads; one entry per CDR3 protein. The repertoire consists of 86,000 or so distinct CDR3 sequences, with 40% to 50% occurring once and the leading ten covering around 63%. What was sequenced was sorted CD4+, CD8+, or CD8+CD57+ T cells (not recorded which) from PBMCs. These receptors were taken from a human donor in good health, serving as a control.

The chain carries TRBV9 and TRBJ2-7; the D gene is possibly TRBD2 (5 bases). The CDR3 covers 15 residues. CDR1 is SGDLS, CDR2 YYNGEE, per germline. V was trimmed by 0 bases and J by 7 bases, leaving 17 bases between them. CDR3 sequence (DNA): TGTGCCAGCAGCGTAGCCGCCGCAGACTACAATGAGCAGTACTTC. Translating it yields CASSVAAADYNEQYF.

With respect to this clonotype: A much larger clone differs by one base, so this may be a read error. The chain combines TRBV6-2 or TRBV6-3 with TRBJ2-7; D is perhaps TRBD2 (6 bases). The CDR3 is 14 residues long. CDR1 is MNHEY, CDR2 SVGEGT, per germline. Trimming cost V 6 bases and J 9 bases, with 21 bases left between them. DNA for the CDR3: TGTGCCAGCAGCCGACCCGGGACTGCCAACGGGCAGTACTTC. It codes for CASSRPGTANGQYF.

This clonotype is a singleton in its sample. The CDR3: CASSPGQGNTDTQYF. The CDR3 DNA follows: TGCGCCAGCAGCCCAGGACAGGGGAACACAGATACGCAGTATTTT. The chain carries TRBV5-1 and TRBJ2-3, with 9 bases lining up with TRBD1. The CDR3 has 15 amino acids. V shed 4 bases and J 2 bases; nucleotides not matched to a gene: 5. CDR1 is SGHRS, CDR2 YFSETQ, per germline.

The V and J genes are TRBV9 and TRBJ2-1; 7 positions agree with TRBD1. V lost 3 bases, J lost 1 base, and 4 bases stayed unmatched. CDR1 SGDLS and CDR2 YYNGEE come from the germline V gene. This CDR3 has 15 amino acids. CDR3 sequence: CASSGNRGSYNEQFF. DNA for the CDR3: TGTGCCAGCAGCGGAAACAGGGGTTCCTACAATGAGCAGTTCTTC.

The V call is TRBV29-1, the J call TRBJ2-3, with unresolved D. This CDR3 comprises 12 residues. With 2 bases removed from V and 8 bases from J, the gap between germline ends came to 11 bases. CDR1 is SQVTM, CDR2 ANQGSEA, per germline. CDR3 in DNA: TGCAGCGTTGAAAAGTCCTCAGGTACGCAGTATTTT. Amino acids: CSVEKSSGTQYF.

The table lists this clonotype with many counts. J is TRBJ2-7 and V is TRBV12-3 or TRBV12-4; D tentatively fits TRBD1 or TRBD2 (5 bases each). Trimming removed 6 bases at V and 3 bases at J, with 9 bases between. The CDR3 has 12 residues. For the CDR3, the DNA is TGTGCCAGCAGCAGGGCGGGCTACGAGCAGTACTTC. Translation: CASSRAGYEQYF.

This clonotype has a handful of counts. The chain joins TRBV5-1 to TRBJ1-1; 8 bases agree with TRBD1. The CDR3 totals 14 residues. The junction had 9 bases not matched to a gene; V was cut back by 6 bases and J by 5 bases. Germline assignment: CDR1 SGHRS and CDR2 YFSETQ. The CDR3 loop is CASTLTGAGTEAFF. The CDR3 DNA reads as TGCGCCAGCACCCTGACAGGGGCGGGGACTGAAGCTTTCTTT.

V and J are TRBV24-1 and TRBJ1-2, with D uncertain. Germline V gene data show CDR1 as KGHDR and CDR2 as SFDVKD. Trimming removed 0 bases at V and 4 bases at J, with 17 bases between. CDR3 length: 17 residues. The CDR3 loop is CATSDLRYRLLTYGYTF. The CDR3 DNA follows: TGTGCCACCAGTGATTTGAGGTATAGATTATTGACCTATGGCTACACCTTC.

The chain carries TRBV6-1 and TRBJ2-7, with TRBD2 as a possible D gene (6 bases). Germline-derived CDR1 and CDR2 are MNHNS and SASEGT. The CDR3 totals 14 residues. The ends were cut back, 2 bases at V and 7 bases at J, with 15 bases in the middle. CDR3: CASSERPEAGEQYF. For the CDR3, the DNA is TGTGCCAGCAGTGAACGTCCCGAAGCGGGTGAGCAGTACTTC.

This chain uses TRBV20-1 with TRBJ2-1, with 10 bases fitting TRBD1. The length of the CDR3 is 16 residues. Germline-derived CDR1 and CDR2 are DFQATT and SNEGSKA (reference sequence). The trim removed 5 bases at V and 8 bases at J, leaving 15 bases unmatched. CDR3 bases: TGCAGTGCTCCTACCGTCGGGACAGGGGATATGGATGAGCAGTTCTTC. It is translated as CSAPTVGTGDMDEQFF.

In this sample, this clonotype turned up many times. V gene TRBV2 combines with J gene TRBJ2-7; D may be TRBD1 or TRBD2 (5 bases each). V was pared by 7 bases and J by 2 bases, with 12 bases between. CDR1 and CDR2 from the germline V gene are SNHLY and FYNNEI. The CDR3 extends over 13 amino acids. In DNA form, the CDR3 reads TGTGCCAGCACGGGGCAGGGTACCTACGAGCAGTACTTC. This codes for CASTGQGTYEQYF.

The chain employs TRBV25-1 and TRBJ2-7; 7 nucleotides line up with TRBD2. V trimming: 5 bases; J trimming: 2 bases; junction bases outside the gene matches: 6. CDR1 is MGHDK, CDR2 SYGVNS, per germline. This CDR3 has 14 amino acids. The CDR3 coding sequence is TGTGCCAGCAGTAACGCGGGGGTCCCCTACGAGCAGTACTTC. Its protein product is CASSNAGVPYEQYF.

This clonotype was detected many times. The chain employs TRBV11-1 and TRBJ2-3; a weak D match, TRBD2 (7 bases). CDR1 is SGHAT and CDR2 is FQDESV in the germline V gene (reference sequence). There are 15 residues in the CDR3. Trimming stripped 5 bases from V and 6 bases from J, with 18 bases between. The chain's CDR3 is CASSPDGGQADTQYF. The CDR3 region has the DNA TGTGCCAGCAGCCCAGACGGGGGGCAAGCGGATACGCAGTATTTT.

The chain has TRBV18 and TRBJ1-2; D gene unclear. Germline CDR1 is KGHSH and CDR2 is LQKENI. The CDR3 runs to 14 residues. Trimming left V 6 bases short and J 7 bases short, with 18 bases between. The CDR3 protein is CASSPKDSPGGYTF. Here the CDR3 DNA reads TGTGCCAGCTCTCCAAAGGACTCCCCCGGTGGCTACACCTTC.

This clonotype was recorded a few times. The rearrangement links TRBV12-3 or TRBV12-4 to TRBJ2-1; TRBD2 matches 9 bases. This CDR3 is built from 15 residues. The J segment lost 4 bases and the V segment lost 6 bases, leaving 7 bases of the junction unmatched. CDR3 coding DNA: TGTGCCAGCAGCCCATGGACTAGCGAATACAATGAGCAGTTCTTC. This codes for CASSPWTSEYNEQFF.

This sequence joins TRBV5-4 and TRBJ1-1; a weak D match, TRBD1 (5 bases). Per the germline V gene, CDR1 is SGHNT and CDR2 is YYREEE (reference sequence). The CDR3 covers 12 residues. The V gene lost 2 bases and the J gene lost 8 bases, with 10 bases spanning the gap. The CDR3 DNA reads TGTGCCAGCAGCTTCGGAACAGGAGAAGCTTTCTTT. Translating it yields CASSFGTGEAFF.

The rearrangement links TRBV24-1 to TRBJ1-6; unclear D gene. Trimming shortened V by 3 bases and J by 10 bases, and 15 bases separated the two germline ends. The germline gives CDR1 KGHDR, CDR2 SFDVKD. CDR3 size: 15 residues. The CDR3 sequence: CATSDRTDAGSPLHF. As DNA, the CDR3 is TGTGCCACCAGTGATCGAACAGATGCCGGCTCACCCCTCCACTTT.

Notes on this clonotype: This may come from a read error, since a much larger clone is one base off. J is TRBJ1-6 and V is TRBV6-4, with D perhaps matching TRBD1 (5 bases). This CDR3 region has 15 residues. Germline V gene lookup returns CDR1 MRHNA and CDR2 SNTAGT. CDR3 residues: CARSRSTDLNSPLHF. DNA of the CDR3: TGTGCCCGCAGCCGCTCGACAGACCTTAATTCACCCCTCCACTTT.

This clonotype was detected only a few times. This chain connects TRBV10-3 to TRBJ2-7, with 7 bases matching TRBD2. V was pared by 2 bases and J by 3 bases, with 7 bases of the junction left unmatched. CDR1 is ENHRY, CDR2 SYGVKD, per germline. CDR3 length: 15 residues. CDR3 region: CAISETGTMSYEQYF. The CDR3 coding sequence is TGTGCCATCAGTGAGACCGGGACTATGAGCTACGAGCAGTACTTC.

A few counts support this clonotype. This rearrangement joins TRBV4-2 to TRBJ1-2; D not resolved. V lost 1 base to trimming and J lost 0 bases, with 12 bases between them. The germline V gene encodes CDR1 LGHNA and CDR2 YNFKEQ. The CDR3 contains 16 residues. CDR3 DNA sequence: TGTGCCAGCAGCCAAGTCCTCGAGTTATCTAACTATGGCTACACCTTC. It codes for CASSQVLELSNYGYTF.